The 23 T cell receptor beta chains presented below share a single source sample, sequenced in a study of T cell clonality in common variable immunodeficiency. The assay was immunoSEQ multiplex PCR, and TCRdb's table has in-frame clones only and misses some. Observed in the sample are about 60,000 clones, none of them singletons. Material for sequencing was peripheral blood mononuclear cells. The origin of the receptors is a person aged 18 to 70 in good health.

This clone was observed at least ten times. The CDR3 protein is CASSLVDSGGLGQETQYF. The sequenced CDR3 bases are TGTGCCAGCAGCTTAGTAGATTCAGGGGGCCTAGGCCAAGAGACC. This chain uses TRBV7-6 with TRBJ2-5; TRBD1 matches at 8 bases. The read halts 3 residues ahead of the CDR3 end, with the missing end drawn from the germline J gene. With V trimmed by 1 base and J by 1 base, 11 bases remained unmatched. Germline CDR1 SGHVS, CDR2 FNYEAQ. The CDR3 sequence is 18 residues long. Supplemented by reference TRBV7-6 and TRBJ2-5, the full variable domain reads GAGVSQSPRYKVTKRGQDVALRCDPISGHVSLYWYRQALGQGPEFLTYFNYEAQQDKSGLPNDRFSAERPEGSISTLTIQRTEQRDSAMYRCASSLVDSGGLGQETQYFGPGTRLLVL.

This clone has just a few counts. The read gets to within 3 residues of the CDR3 end, and the germline J gene fills in the rest. The J gene is TRBJ2-1, the V gene TRBV20-1; 7 nucleotides line up with TRBD2. V lost 0 bases to trimming and J lost 0 bases; unmatched junction nucleotides: 14. This CDR3 has 19 amino acids. Germline assignment: CDR1 DFQATT and CDR2 SNEGSKA (reference sequence). The CDR3 sequence: CSARDSDLAVTVSYNEQFF. The covered CDR3 bases are TGCAGTGCTAGAGATTCGGATCTAGCGGTCACCGTCTCCTACAATGAG.

This clone was detected ten times or more. The observed sequence ends 3 residues before the CDR3 terminus, with the missing tail filled in from the germline J gene. This chain joins TRBV4-1 and TRBJ1-4, with D unclear. Trimming shortened V by 0 bases and J by 6 bases, and 14 bases separated the two germline ends. The CDR3 has 16 residues. Germline V gene lookup returns CDR1 MGHRA and CDR2 YSYEKL. The sequenced CDR3 bases are TGCGCCAGCAGCCAAGATAGAACAGCCTTTGATGAAAAA. Translated: CASSQDRTAFDEK. From start to end, the CDR3 is CASSQDRTAFDEKLFF.

This clone was counted at least ten times. Read data end 3 residues before the CDR3 end; the end is taken from the germline J gene. The chain carries TRBV29-1 and TRBJ2-7; a weak D match, TRBD1 (5 bases). The CDR3 runs to 15 residues. The V and J ends lost 4 bases and 1 base respectively, with 17 bases between them. Germline V gives CDR1 SQVTM, CDR2 ANQGSEA. The CDR3 loop is CSVVYSLTASYEQYF. The sequenced part of the CDR3 DNA is TGCAGCGTTGTATACTCCCTGACAGCATCCTACGAG.

This clone was seen at least ten times. The CDR3 end is not reached by the read, which stops 3 residues before it; the germline J gene fills it in. The J gene is TRBJ2-5, the V gene TRBV13; 7 bases align to TRBD1. CDR3 length: 13 amino acids. Germline V CDR1 and CDR2: PRHDT, FYEKMQ (reference sequence). The V segment lost 5 bases and the J segment 7 bases; nucleotides outside the gene matches: 7. The CDR3 protein is CASSPTGVGTQYF. The CDR3 DNA, read in part, is TGTGCCAGCAGCCCCACAGGGGTCGGGACC.

This clone was found many times. The read finishes 3 residues shy of the CDR3 end, and the germline J gene is used to complete it. This chain links TRBV9 with TRBJ2-3, with a weak D call TRBD2 (6 bases). Trimming stripped 3 bases from V and 3 bases from J, with 17 bases between. Germline V CDR1 and CDR2: SGDLS, YYNGEE. The CDR3 has 16 residues. The covered CDR3 bases are TGTGCCAGCAGCGCCGATAGGAGCGGAGGGACAGATACG. The encoded protein is CASSADRSGGTDT. The full CDR3 sequence reads CASSADRSGGTDTQYF.

Many counts were recorded for this clone. The read ends 3 residues before the CDR3 terminus; that terminus is restored from the germline J gene. The chain employs TRBV20-1 and TRBJ1-6; unclear D gene. The CDR3 length is 17 residues. V shed 0 bases and J shed 0 bases, with 12 bases lying between them. CDR1 is DFQATT and CDR2 is SNEGSKA in the germline V gene (reference sequence). The chain's CDR3 is CSARDLDNFSYNSPLHF. CDR3 DNA, as far as it was read: TGCAGTGCTAGAGATCTTGACAACTTCTCCTATAATTCACCC.

This clone has at least ten counts. The DNA ends 3 residues before the CDR3 does, and the rest of the CDR3 is filled in from the germline J gene. The chain recombines TRBV19 with TRBJ2-1; TRBD2 aligns across 9 bases. CDR3 length: 17 amino acids. V gave up 4 bases and J gave up 6 bases; unmatched junction bases: 13. CDR1 is LNHDA, CDR2 SQIVND, per germline (reference sequence). The CDR3: CASSTAGRLAVPNEQFF. Incomplete CDR3 DNA: TGTGCCAGTAGTACCGCCGGGAGACTAGCGGTCCCCAATGAG.

CDR3 in amino acids: CASRHGTGGSDTQYF. CDR3 DNA, as far as it was read: TGCGCCAGCAGACACGGGACAGGGGGTTCCGATACG. The chain uses TRBV5-1 and TRBJ2-3, with TRBD1 matching over 11 bases. With the read ending 3 residues before the CDR3 end, the germline J gene is used to fill in that end. CDR1 SGHRS and CDR2 YFSETQ come from the germline V gene. Losses at the gene ends were 5 bases for V and 6 bases for J; bases not matched to a gene: 8. This CDR3 is 15 amino acids long. Full variable domain (rest looked up from reference TRBV5-1 and TRBJ2-3): KAGVTQTPRYLIKTRGQQVTLSCSPISGHRSVSWYQQTPGQGLQFLFEYFSETQRNKGNFPGRFSGRQFSNSRSEMNVSTLELGDSALYLCASRHGTGGSDTQYFGPGTRLTVL.

This clone was seen ten or more times. Sequencing ends 3 residues short of the CDR3 end; the germline J gene provides the rest. This rearrangement joins TRBV28 to TRBJ2-5; 8 bases line up with TRBD2. Germline lookup yields CDR1 MDHEN and CDR2 SYDVKM. With V trimmed by 5 bases and J by 2 bases, 16 bases remained unmatched. CDR3 size: 18 residues. CDR3 DNA, as far as it was read: TGTGCCAGCAGTCTTACGGGGGGGTTCCCCCGGGGGCAAGAGACC. This sequence encodes CASSLTGGFPRGQET. The entire CDR3 sequence reads CASSLTGGFPRGQETQYF.

This clone was recorded many times. The read is 3 residues too short to cover the CDR3 end, so that end is filled in from the germline J gene. This rearrangement joins TRBV19 to TRBJ2-1; tentatively, D is TRBD1 (6 bases). Germline V gene lookup returns CDR1 LNHDA and CDR2 SQIVND (reference sequence). The CDR3 length is 16 residues. V gave up 4 bases and J gave up 2 bases, with 15 bases separating them. CDR3: CASSRGPQAPYNEQFF. The CDR3 DNA, read in part, is TGTGCCAGTAGTAGGGGGCCGCAAGCCCCCTACAATGAG.

This clone was picked up a small number of times. The read terminates 3 residues ahead of where the CDR3 ends, so the germline J gene completes it. The rearrangement uses TRBV6-2 or TRBV6-3 and TRBJ1-2; no definite D call. CDR3 length: 14 amino acids. Germline assignment: CDR1 MNHEY and CDR2 SVGEGT. The CDR3: CASSRTSGSYDYTF. CDR3 DNA, as far as it was read: TGTGCCAGCAGTAGGACTAGCGGGAGCTACGAC.

Many counts were recorded for this clone. The CDR3 end falls 3 residues outside the read, so it is completed with the germline J gene. J is TRBJ1-1 and V is TRBV29-1; tentatively, D is TRBD1 (6 bases). V lost 5 bases and J lost 3, with 10 bases in between. This CDR3 has 12 amino acids. Germline V lookup: CDR1 SQVTM, CDR2 ANQGSEA. CDR3 DNA, as far as it was read: TGCAGCGTTTTAAAGGGGGACACTGAA. It translates to CSVLKGDTE. The whole CDR3 protein reads CSVLKGDTEAFF.

This clone was recorded at least ten times. The sequence runs out 3 residues before the end of the CDR3; the remainder is reconstructed from the germline J gene. The chain recombines TRBV10-3 with TRBJ2-3; D not resolved. CDR3 length: 13 amino acids. Trimming took off 7 bases at V and 3 bases at J, with 11 bases between the two ends. Germline lookup yields CDR1 ENHRY and CDR2 SYGVKD. The part of the CDR3 DNA that was read is TGTGCCATCACCTCGTCCTCGACAGATACG. It specifies CAITSSSTDT. The full CDR3 reads CAITSSSTDTQYF.

This clone was counted at least ten times. The read ends 3 residues before the CDR3 terminus; that terminus is restored from the germline J gene. The rearrangement links TRBV2 to TRBJ2-2; maybe TRBD2 (5 bases). CDR3 length: 15 residues. From germline, CDR1 is SNHLY and CDR2 FYNNEI. With 4 bases removed from V and 3 bases from J, the gap between germline ends came to 12 bases. The covered CDR3 bases are TGTGCCAGCAGTGGTACGGGGAAAGACACCGGGGAG. It codes for CASSGTGKDTGE. The complete CDR3 reads CASSGTGKDTGELFF.

This clone was detected a few times. CDR3 bases read: TGTGCCAGCTCACCACCCTCGGACTGGCTCTACAATGAG. Translation gives CASSPPSDWLYNE. The whole CDR3 is CASSPPSDWLYNEQFF. The chain uses TRBV18 and TRBJ2-1, with D tentatively TRBD2 (5 bases). The read stops 3 residues short of the end of the CDR3; the missing end is completed from the germline J gene. Germline CDR1 and CDR2: KGHSH and LQKENI. CDR3 length: 16 amino acids. V was pared by 0 bases and J by 3 bases, with 12 bases between.

Many counts were recorded for this clone. Read sequence stops 3 residues before the CDR3 end, and the germline J gene provides the missing end. The chain links TRBV28 to TRBJ2-7, with 8 bases that match TRBD1. The CDR3 length is 15 residues. V was pared by 2 bases and J by 5 bases, with 8 bases of the junction left unmatched. Looked up from germline, CDR1 is MDHEN and CDR2 is SYDVKM. The CDR3 loop reads CASSLSVRGLNEQYF. The part of the CDR3 DNA that was read is TGTGCCAGCAGTTTAAGCGTCAGGGGGCTCAACGAG.

Many counts were recorded for this clone. The missing CDR3 end, 3 residues past where the read stops, is filled in from the germline J gene. The chain recombines TRBV11-2 with TRBJ2-1; 11 nucleotides align to TRBD2. CDR1 and CDR2 from the germline V gene are SGHAT and FQNNGV. This CDR3 contains 15 residues. J was trimmed by 3 bases and V by 4 bases; bases with no gene match: 2. CDR3: CASSWGLADYNEQFF. CDR3 DNA (partial): TGTGCCAGCAGCTGGGGACTAGCGGACTACAATGAG.

This clone was found many times. The read falls 3 residues short of the CDR3 end, and the missing part is taken from the germline J gene. The V gene is TRBV7-2, the J gene TRBJ1-2, with TRBD1 matching 10 bases. Germline V gene data show CDR1 as SGHTA and CDR2 as FQGNSA. Trimming cost V 3 bases and J 4 bases; bases outside gene matches: 2. The CDR3 spans 14 residues. Partial CDR3 DNA: TGTGCCAGCAGCTTGGGACAGGGGTTCTATGGC. Protein product: CASSLGQGFYG. The complete CDR3 protein is CASSLGQGFYGYTF.

The table lists this clone with many counts. The read ends 3 residues early relative to the CDR3; the germline J gene fills the gap. The genes are TRBV6-1 and TRBJ1-2; D gene uncertain. Germline CDR1 reads MNHNS; CDR2 reads SASEGT. The CDR3 loop spans 13 amino acids. CDR3 amino acids: CASSAPGERGYTF. The DNA read from the CDR3 is TGTGCCAGCAGTGCGCCCGGGGAGCGGGGC.

Ten or more counts support this clone. Mismatch with germline at one junction end may stem from a read error. The DNA ends 3 residues before the CDR3 does, and the rest of the CDR3 is filled in from the germline J gene. The chain links TRBV4-2 to TRBJ1-1; D unresolved. The CDR3 has 16 residues. Per germline, CDR1 LGHNA and CDR2 YNFKEQ. CDR3 sequence: CASSQGVQALNTEAFF. Partial CDR3 DNA: TGCGCCAGCAGCCAAGGAGTCCAGGCTTTGAACACTGAA.

This clone has a count of ten or more. The CDR3 end falls 3 residues outside the read, so it is completed with the germline J gene. The chain carries TRBV6-1 and TRBJ2-5, with D possibly being TRBD1 (5 bases). V shed 2 bases and J shed 2 bases, with 12 bases lying between them. Germline V lookup: CDR1 MNHNS, CDR2 SASEGT. The CDR3 loop spans 15 amino acids. CDR3 loop: CASSEWQGHQETQYF. CDR3 DNA, as far as it was read: TGTGCCAGCAGTGAATGGCAGGGTCATCAAGAGACC.

At least ten counts were recorded for this clone. The DNA ends 3 residues before the CDR3 does, and the rest of the CDR3 is filled in from the germline J gene. The chain links TRBV5-5 to TRBJ2-1; the match to TRBD2 covers 10 bases. CDR1 is SGHKS and CDR2 is YYEKEE in the germline V gene (reference sequence). There are 15 residues in the CDR3. J gave up 3 bases and V 6 bases, and 6 bases lay outside the gene matches. The DNA read from the CDR3 is TGTGCCAGCAACTCCGGGACTAGCGTCTACAATGAG. Translated: CASNSGTSVYNE. The CDR3 in full is CASNSGTSVYNEQFF.